This T cell receptor (beta chain) derives from a study of response to subunit inactivated influenza vaccine. Broader study findings: Each seasonal influenza vaccination, the authors suggested, recruits few new T cells.

TCRdb redid the calling of the RT-PCR reads with MiXCR, one entry per CDR3 protein. The table includes about 500,000 distinct CDR3 sequences, roughly 13% detected once. V was trimmed by 0 bases and J by 0 bases, leaving 9 bases between them. The CDR3 runs to 15 residues. A note on this clonotype: Its antigen is undetermined.

The receptor's source is a man aged 50 to 59 who received an inactivated influenza vaccine. This sample comprised PBMCs from blood, obtained 40 to 50 days after vaccination. The chain combines TRBV12-3 or TRBV12-4 with TRBJ2-7; D may correspond to TRBD1 or TRBD2 (5 bases each). The DNA for the CDR3 is TGTGCCAGCAGTTTAGCCCGTGGGGGCTCCTACGAGCAGTACTTC. It translates to CASSLARGGSYEQYF.